This TCR beta chain appears in the sequencing data of a study of blood T cells in healthy people across ages. Study findings and constraints: There was no known CMV status for donors, so expanded clonotype changes were possibly confounded.

Combining a sample-barcoded 5' primer with a J-beta primer mix, a second PCR ran for roughly 7 to 11 cycles. MiXCR, applied by TCRdb to the 5' RACE reads, yields one record per CDR3 protein. The sample includes around 280,000 distinct CDR3 sequences, 27% of them seen just once. A note on this clonotype: Its antigen remains unknown.

The receptor was isolated from a woman between 65 and 79 years old in good health. Input material: blood.

CDR3 sequence: CSARGLAGVQTQYF. The CDR3 DNA is TGCAGTGCTAGAGGACTAGCGGGAGTACAGACCCAGTACTTC. This chain connects TRBV20-1 to TRBJ2-5, with 12 bases lining up with TRBD2. The germline gives CDR1 DFQATT, CDR2 SNEGSKA (reference sequence). V was pared by 1 base and J by 6 bases, with 3 bases of the junction left unmatched. This CDR3 is 14 amino acids long.